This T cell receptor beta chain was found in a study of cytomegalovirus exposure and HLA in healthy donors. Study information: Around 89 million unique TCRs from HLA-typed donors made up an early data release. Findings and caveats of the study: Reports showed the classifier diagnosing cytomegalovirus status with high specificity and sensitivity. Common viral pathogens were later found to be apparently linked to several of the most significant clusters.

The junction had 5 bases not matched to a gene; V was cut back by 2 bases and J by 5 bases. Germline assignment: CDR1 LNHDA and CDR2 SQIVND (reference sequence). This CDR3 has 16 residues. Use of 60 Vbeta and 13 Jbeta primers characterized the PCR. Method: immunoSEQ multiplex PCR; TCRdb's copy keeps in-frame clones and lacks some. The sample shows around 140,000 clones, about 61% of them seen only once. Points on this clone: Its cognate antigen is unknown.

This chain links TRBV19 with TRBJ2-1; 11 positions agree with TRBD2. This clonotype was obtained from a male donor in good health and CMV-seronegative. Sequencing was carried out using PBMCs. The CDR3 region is CASSISSGGLDNEQFF. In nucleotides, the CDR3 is TGTGCCAGTAGTATATCTAGCGGGGGGCTCGACAATGAGCAGTTCTTC.